Following are 7 T cell receptor beta chains from one sample sequenced in a study of vaccination effects on CD4 cells after COVID-19. Assay: immunoSEQ multiplex PCR; the TCRdb copy retains only in-frame clones and omits some. Of more than 60,000 clones in the sample, 65% to 75% were seen once. These receptors have no known antigen. Cells that had been cultured for 10 days were the source of isolated CD4+ T cells. This specimen consisted of CD4+ T cells from PBMCs cultured without peptide, obtained before COVID-19 vaccination. The origin of the receptors is a human donor who had a prior SARS-CoV-2 infection.

This sequence joins TRBV4-1 and TRBJ2-5; D possibly corresponds to TRBD1 (6 bases). Germline values: CDR1 MGHRA, CDR2 YSYEKL. This CDR3 has 17 amino acids. V was trimmed by 4 bases and J by 1 base, leaving 19 bases between them. CDR3 in DNA: TGCGCCAGCAGCCCACCTTGGGGGCGAGGGGGCCAAGAGACCCAGTACTTC. Encoded protein: CASSPPWGRGGQETQYF.

The genes are TRBV5-1 and TRBJ2-1; D possibly matches TRBD1 or TRBD2 (5 bases each). CDR1 SGHRS and CDR2 YFSETQ come from the germline V gene. The CDR3 consists of 16 residues. V was trimmed by 3 bases and J by 8 bases, leaving 21 bases between them. The CDR3 nucleotides are TGCGCCAGCAGCTCAAGCACCGGGACCCCCATCCATGAGCAGTTCTTC. As protein: CASSSSTGTPIHEQFF.

The J gene is TRBJ2-5, the V gene TRBV7-9; D is unclear. Germline V gene data show CDR1 as SEHNR and CDR2 as FQNEAQ (reference sequence). The length of the CDR3 is 13 residues. With 2 bases removed from V and 4 bases from J, the gap between germline ends came to 8 bases. In nucleotides, the CDR3 is TGTGCCAGCAGCTTAAACCACCCAGAGACCCAGTACTTC. It codes for CASSLNHPETQYF.

V usage is TRBV5-1 and J usage is TRBJ1-1; D possibly corresponds to TRBD1 (5 bases). Germline V CDR1 and CDR2: SGHRS, YFSETQ. The CDR3 contains 14 residues. Trimming stripped 0 bases from V and 4 bases from J, with 10 bases between. The chain's CDR3 is CASSLVEGSTEAFF. Written as DNA, the CDR3 is TGCGCCAGCAGCTTGGTAGAGGGGAGCACTGAAGCTTTCTTT.

The sample holds one count of this clone. V usage is TRBV6-5 and J usage is TRBJ2-1; D unresolved. There are 11 residues in the CDR3. Per germline, CDR1 MNHEY and CDR2 SVGAGI. Trimming left V 3 bases short and J 8 bases short, with 5 bases between. CDR3 region: CASSYAYEQFF. The CDR3 DNA is TGTGCCAGCAGTTATGCGTATGAGCAGTTCTTC.

The chain is built from TRBV11-2 and TRBJ2-2; D unresolved. With 3 bases removed from V and 2 bases from J, the gap between germline ends came to 4 bases. The CDR3 contains 13 residues. CDR1 is SGHAT, CDR2 FQNNGV, per germline. CDR3 sequence (DNA): TGTGCCAGCAGCTTCGTTAACACCGGGGAGCTGTTTTTT. It yields the protein CASSFVNTGELFF.

J is TRBJ1-5 and V is TRBV6-5; D is perhaps TRBD1 (6 bases). The V gene's germline CDR1 is MNHEY and CDR2 SVGAGI. With 6 bases removed from V and 12 bases from J, the gap between germline ends came to 15 bases. The CDR3 runs to 12 residues. The CDR3, as DNA: TGTGCCAGCAGCGGGGGGGCGTCCTACCAGCATTTT. Its translation: CASSGGASYQHF.